The source of this T cell receptor (beta chain) is a study of beta chain features in type 1 diabetes. Study in general: Examined across all samples were roughly 110,000,000 sorted cells. Regarding the study as a whole: Moderate yet significant TCRB CDR3 shortening was seen in Type 1 diabetes patients in all four CD4+ subsets. Relative to healthy donors, patients appeared to have naive, central memory and Treg TCRB repertoires that were more similar. The study found fewer insertions and more deletions at VDJ junctions in type 1 diabetes patients. Whether HLA type influences TCRB rearrangement remained unresolved here.

Sequenced material consisted of expressed TCRB transcripts (all of the isolated RNA was reverse transcribed). This table comes from immunoSEQ multiplex PCR, and its TCRdb copy is limited to in-frame clones, with some not included. The sample gives about 650,000 clones, over 10% of which show up once; approximately 0.11% is in the top ten. This CDR3 spans 13 amino acids. CDR1 is MNHEY, CDR2 SMNVEV, per germline (reference sequence). Trimming took 0 bases from V and 3 from J, leaving 0 bases between them. This clone was picked up a small number of times. The antigen is unknown. Additional DNA sequences in this sample encode the identical CDR3.

Specimen: naive CD4+ T cells from blood. This clonotype originated in a man aged 25 to 40 with type 1 diabetes. The J gene is TRBJ2-6, the V gene TRBV27; D remains unclear. The CDR3 sequence is CASSLSGANVLTF. The CDR3 coding sequence is TGTGCCAGCAGTTTATCTGGGGCCAACGTCCTGACTTTC.